Listed here are 19 T cell receptor beta chains from one sample, sequenced in a study of blood T cells in healthy people across ages. A second PCR, run for roughly 7 to 11 cycles, used a sample-barcoded 5' primer plus a J-beta primer mix. One entry per CDR3 protein results from TCRdb running MiXCR on the 5' RACE reads. The sample records about 970,000 distinct CDR3 sequences, just over 50% being singletons. Specimen: blood. These receptors were collected from a woman aged 60-75 years in good health.

The genes are TRBV4-1 and TRBJ2-5; TRBD2 is a possible D gene (5 bases). This CDR3 is built from 15 residues. Germline assignment: CDR1 MGHRA and CDR2 YSYEKL. Trimming stripped 1 base from V and 5 bases from J, with 14 bases between. The CDR3 DNA sequence: TGCGCCAGCAGCCAAGTTGGGGTAGGCGGGGAGACCCAGTACTTC. Its translation: CASSQVGVGGETQYF.

Concerning this clonotype itself: A much larger clone is a single base away; this may be a read error. V gene TRBV11-2 combines with J gene TRBJ2-3; D possibly corresponds to TRBD2 (6 bases). V was clipped by 0 bases and J by 8 bases, with 12 bases between them. Germline CDR1 and CDR2: SGHAT and FQNNGV. The CDR3 is made up of 14 amino acids. The CDR3 loop is CASSLETGTRTQYF. Written as DNA, the CDR3 is TGTGCCAGCAGCTTAGAGACGGGGACTCGTACGCAGTATTTT.

Notes on this clonotype: A read error may account for a junction end that differs from germline. This chain uses TRBV3-1 with TRBJ1-5, with D perhaps matching TRBD1 (6 bases). Germline loops: CDR1 LGHDT, CDR2 YNNKEL (reference sequence). CDR3 length equals 15 residues. The CDR3 spells CASSQGHSTNQPQHF. The CDR3 region has the DNA TGTGCCAGTAGCCAGGGACACTCGACCAATCAGCCCCAGCATTTT.

The rearrangement joins TRBV20-1 to TRBJ1-2, with D maybe TRBD1 (6 bases). Germline values: CDR1 DFQATT, CDR2 SNEGSKA (reference sequence). Trimming left V 4 bases short and J 8 bases short, with 26 bases between. CDR3 length equals 16 residues. The CDR3 nucleotides read TGCAGTGCTACGGGGCCGACCAAAGGGGGACGGAAGGGCTACACCTTC. Its protein is CSATGPTKGGRKGYTF.

This clonotype showed up just a few times. The J gene is TRBJ2-1, the V gene TRBV20-1; D uncertain. The CDR3 consists of 11 residues. Trimming removed 3 bases from V and 5 bases from J, with 5 bases in between. CDR1 and CDR2 from the germline V gene are DFQATT and SNEGSKA (reference sequence). CDR3 sequence reads: CSASPDNEQFF. The CDR3 nucleotides are TGCAGTGCTAGTCCCGACAATGAGCAGTTCTTC.

This sequence joins TRBV11-2 and TRBJ2-7; 9 positions agree with TRBD1. The length of the CDR3 is 15 residues. Germline CDR1 SGHAT, CDR2 FQNNGV. V shed 2 bases and J 3 bases; nucleotides not matched to a gene: 5. CDR3 bases: TGTGCCAGCAGCTTACCGGACAGGGGCGGCTACGAGCAGTACTTC. It is translated as CASSLPDRGGYEQYF.

This clonotype appeared a few times. The gene calls are TRBV10-3 and TRBJ1-1; a weak D match, TRBD1 (5 bases). The germline V gene has CDR1 ENHRY and CDR2 SYGVKD. The length of the CDR3 is 15 residues. V was clipped by 0 bases and J by 1 base, with 9 bases between them. The CDR3 DNA reads TGTGCCATCAGTGAGTCTCAGGGTTGGAACACTGAAGCTTTCTTT. Translated: CAISESQGWNTEAFF.

The CDR3 loop reads CASSLIGSVQETQYF. CDR3 sequence (DNA): TGTGCCAGCAGCTTAATAGGTAGCGTTCAAGAGACCCAGTACTTC. V and J are TRBV7-3 and TRBJ2-5; D is perhaps TRBD2 (5 bases). CDR3 length: 15 amino acids. CDR1 and CDR2 from the germline V gene are SGHTA and FQGTGA. V was pared by 1 base and J by 2 bases, with 11 bases between.

CDR3: CASSSGTSGSEQYF. The CDR3 bases are TGTGCCAGCAGCTCCGGGACTAGCGGAAGCGAGCAGTACTTC. The chain links TRBV7-3 to TRBJ2-5; 11 nucleotides align to TRBD2. The last part of the DNA fits TRBJ2-7 better; the J call may be wrong. The V gene's germline CDR1 is SGHTA and CDR2 FQGTGA. The CDR3 runs 14 residues.

The chain links TRBV6-5 to TRBJ2-3; the D is unclear. The V end was cut by 2 bases, the J end by 0 bases, with 15 bases between. Germline V gene data show CDR1 as MNHEY and CDR2 as SVGAGI. The length of the CDR3 is 17 residues. Written as DNA, the CDR3 is TGTGCCAGCAGTTACGCCCGCTTCTTCCGTAGCACAGATACGCAGTATTTT. Encoded protein: CASSYARFFRSTDTQYF.

This chain links TRBV20-1 with TRBJ2-7; 8 bases are a match to TRBD1. V shed 3 bases and J 2 bases; nucleotides not matched to a gene: 6. The CDR3 has 14 residues. The V gene's germline CDR1 is DFQATT and CDR2 SNEGSKA (reference sequence). CDR3 bases: TGCAGTGCTAGCCCCGACAGGGGCGCCTACGAGCAGTACTTC. Its translation: CSASPDRGAYEQYF.

This rearrangement joins TRBV20-1 to TRBJ2-1, with 14 bases that match TRBD2. The V gene's germline CDR1 is DFQATT and CDR2 SNEGSKA (reference sequence). This CDR3 is built from 19 residues. Trimming removed 3 bases from V and 3 bases from J; junction bases left unmatched: 13. This CDR3 reads CSARSPGLAGVPDYNEQFF. The CDR3 nucleotides read TGCAGTGCTAGGAGCCCGGGACTAGCGGGAGTTCCCGACTACAATGAGCAGTTCTTC.

The chain carries TRBV29-1 and TRBJ2-5; 10 nucleotides line up with TRBD2. Trimming took 6 bases from V and 4 from J; bases not matched to a gene: 11. The CDR3 length is 15 residues. Germline V gene lookup returns CDR1 SQVTM and CDR2 ANQGSEA. DNA of the CDR3: TGCAGCGTCCTTATAGCGGGAGGCAGAGTAGAGACCCAGTACTTC. It encodes CSVLIAGGRVETQYF.

On this clonotype itself: With a much larger clone just one base away, this may be a read error. The chain combines TRBV14 with TRBJ1-5; D ambiguous. CDR3 length: 13 amino acids. Germline CDR1 reads SGHDN; CDR2 reads FVKESK. This CDR3 reads CASGQLPHQPQHF. The CDR3 bases are TGTGCCAGCGGCCAACTACCCCATCAGCCCCAGCATTTT.

This clonotype was counted between two and nine times. V gene TRBV29-1 combines with J gene TRBJ2-7, with D possibly TRBD1 on 5 matching bases. Germline CDR1 reads SQVTM; CDR2 reads ANQGSEA. This CDR3 is 16 amino acids long. V lost 5 bases, J lost 4 bases, and 24 bases lay in between. This CDR3 reads CSVQWLDRGNIYEQYF. DNA for the CDR3: TGCAGCGTTCAGTGGCTTGATAGGGGTAATATTTACGAGCAGTACTTC.

The CDR3 spells CASSSHYRWDSYEQYF. The CDR3, as DNA: TGTGCCAGCAGTTCACATTACCGATGGGACAGCTACGAGCAGTACTTC. The V and J genes are TRBV28 and TRBJ2-7, with 7 bases matching TRBD1. With 4 bases clipped from V and 3 bases from J, the junction kept 12 bases outside the gene matches. This CDR3 region has 16 residues. Germline CDR1 MDHEN, CDR2 SYDVKM.

This clonotype was seen just once. The rearrangement joins TRBV3-1 to TRBJ2-1, with 7 bases that match TRBD2. CDR1 LGHDT and CDR2 YNNKEL come from the germline V gene (reference sequence). The trim removed 2 bases at V and 0 bases at J, leaving 10 bases unmatched. The CDR3 contains 18 residues. CDR3 nucleotides: TGTGCCAGCAGCCAACCTAGCGGATCCAGGAGCTCCTACAATGAGCAGTTCTTC. It translates to CASSQPSGSRSSYNEQFF.

V usage is TRBV4-1 and J usage is TRBJ2-5; weak D call: TRBD2 (5 bases). CDR3 size: 13 residues. Germline loops: CDR1 MGHRA, CDR2 YSYEKL. Deletions cut 6 bases from V and 4 bases from J, with 12 bases between. The CDR3 region has the DNA TGCGCCAGCAGTTGGATCGGAGGAGAGACCCAGTACTTC. Its protein product is CASSWIGGETQYF.

This clonotype was found a few times. The chain recombines TRBV6-6 with TRBJ2-7; D gene ambiguous. The CDR3 covers 12 residues. Germline V CDR1 and CDR2: MNHNY, SVGAGI (reference sequence). The germline V and J ends were trimmed by 8 bases and 5 bases, with 13 bases remaining between them. CDR3 in amino acids: CASGKKNHEQYF. In DNA form, the CDR3 reads TGTGCCAGCGGCAAAAAAAACCACGAGCAGTACTTC.